This T cell receptor beta chain is drawn from a study of T cell responses to AZD1222 COVID-19 vaccine. Remarks on this clone: Antigen unknown.

This CDR3 is built from 11 residues. Germline V gene sequence: CDR1 SEHNR, CDR2 FQNEAQ (reference sequence). V was cut by 5 bases and J by 6 bases, with 8 bases left in between. General study points: Among AZD1222 vaccinees, only 5 or 6 were seropositive at baseline. In a largely white British group with more females than males, clonal diversity was possibly underestimated.

Only in-frame clones appear in the TCRdb table, and some are missing; sequencing was by immunoSEQ multiplex PCR. The table lists about 160,000 clones, about 90% of them singletons. The receptor's source is an adult in good health. The specimen was peripheral blood, collected on day 0 of AZD1222 vaccination. The chain recombines TRBV7-9 with TRBJ2-7; D is undetermined. The CDR3 here is CASSQWGEQYF. The DNA of the CDR3 is TGTGCCAGCAGCCAGTGGGGCGAGCAGTACTTC.